Listed below are T cell receptor beta chains from one sample, sequenced in a study of vaccination effects on CD4 cells after COVID-19. No cognate antigen is known for these TCRs. The method was immunoSEQ multiplex PCR; TCRdb's version includes in-frame clones alone and lacks a portion of them. The sample has roughly 67,000 clones, around 81% seen once. This specimen was CD4+ T cells from PBMCs cultured with SARS-CoV-2 spike peptides, taken before COVID-19 vaccination. The receptors derive from a human donor who received a COVID-19 vaccine. The CDR3 runs from the conserved cysteine through the conserved F or W. Each record gives: clone size, V gene, D gene, J gene, CDR3 DNA, CDR3 protein. The D gene is left open where the match is weak. Some rows mark clone size as missing; the rest say once, few, many or name a class of expanded clone.

clone size: .
V gene: TRBV4-3
D gene: TRBD1
J gene: TRBJ1-3
CDR3 DNA: TGCGCCAGCAGCCAACGGACAGGGACAGGGGACACCATATATTTT
CDR3 protein: CASSQRTGTGDTIYF

clone size: .
V gene: TRBV5-1
D gene: .
J gene: TRBJ2-1
CDR3 DNA: TGCGCCAGCATCCAGGGGCGCGCACCCTACAATGAGCAGTTCTTC
CDR3 protein: CASIQGRAPYNEQFF

clone size: .
V gene: TRBV29-1
D gene: .
J gene: TRBJ2-1
CDR3 DNA: TGCAGCGTCAAAAATACAGGGAATGAGCAGTTCTTC
CDR3 protein: CSVKNTGNEQFF

clone size: .
V gene: TRBV7-2
D gene: .
J gene: TRBJ2-5
CDR3 DNA: TGTGCCAGCAGCTTAGTCGGTGGTGGCAGAGAGACCCAGTACTTC
CDR3 protein: CASSLVGGGRETQYF

clone size: .
V gene: TRBV4-3
D gene: TRBD2
J gene: TRBJ2-1
CDR3 DNA: TGCGCCAGCAGCCAAGATTGGCTAGCGGGGGGACTGCATGAGCAGTTCTTC
CDR3 protein: CASSQDWLAGGLHEQFF

clone size: .
V gene: TRBV5-6
D gene: .
J gene: TRBJ2-5
CDR3 DNA: TGTGCCAGCAGGGTGGTAGGAGAGACCCAGTACTTC
CDR3 protein: CASRVVGETQYF

clone size: .
V gene: TRBV7-3
D gene: .
J gene: TRBJ2-3
CDR3 DNA: TGTGCCAGCAGCTTAGGGGGTTCCTCAGATACGCAGTATTTT
CDR3 protein: CASSLGGSSDTQYF

clone size: .
V gene: TRBV29-1
D gene: TRBD1
J gene: TRBJ2-5
CDR3 DNA: TGCAGCGTCAAACCGCCAGGGGGCAGGGAGACCCAGTACTTC
CDR3 protein: CSVKPPGGRETQYF

clone size: once
V gene: TRBV6-2/TRBV6-3
D gene: .
J gene: TRBJ2-1
CDR3 DNA: TGTGCCAGCAGCTTCACAGGTCGATACAATGAGCAGTTCTTC
CDR3 protein: CASSFTGRYNEQFF

clone size: .
V gene: TRBV18
D gene: TRBD1
J gene: TRBJ1-2
CDR3 DNA: TGTGCCAGCTCACCATCCGGGACAGGGGGCGCTGGGGGCTACACCTTC
CDR3 protein: CASSPSGTGGAGGYTF

clone size: once
V gene: TRBV5-1
D gene: .
J gene: TRBJ1-2
CDR3 DNA: TGCGCCAGCAGCTTTACTAACGGTGACAGGATATCGGTGGGCTATGGCTACACCTTC
CDR3 protein: CASSFTNGDRISVGYGYTF

clone size: .
V gene: TRBV5-1
D gene: TRBD2
J gene: TRBJ2-3
CDR3 DNA: TGCGCCAGCAGCTTGGGGATTAGCGGGGGGGCCTCAGATACGCAGTATTTT
CDR3 protein: CASSLGISGGASDTQYF

clone size: .
V gene: TRBV21-1
D gene: .
J gene: TRBJ1-2
CDR3 DNA: TGTGCCAGCAGGCCGGGACAGGGAAAAGGGAGCGGGGGCTACACCTTC
CDR3 protein: CASRPGQGKGSGGYTF

clone size: .
V gene: TRBV18
D gene: TRBD1
J gene: TRBJ1-2
CDR3 DNA: TGTGCCAGCTCACAACAGGACAGGGCAGATGGCTACACCTTC
CDR3 protein: CASSQQDRADGYTF

clone size: .
V gene: TRBV5-6
D gene: .
J gene: TRBJ1-5
CDR3 DNA: TGTGCCAGCAGCTTGGGACCCGATCAGCCCCAGCATTTT
CDR3 protein: CASSLGPDQPQHF

clone size: .
V gene: TRBV30
D gene: TRBD1
J gene: TRBJ1-1
CDR3 DNA: TGTGCCTGGTCGCGGACAGGGGGCACTGAAGCTTTCTTT
CDR3 protein: CAWSRTGGTEAFF

clone size: .
V gene: TRBV30
D gene: TRBD2
J gene: TRBJ2-5
CDR3 DNA: TGTGCCTGGAGTCGGGGGACTAGCGGCCAAGAGACCCAGTACTTC
CDR3 protein: CAWSRGTSGQETQYF

clone size: .
V gene: TRBV18
D gene: .
J gene: TRBJ1-6
CDR3 DNA: TGTGCCAGCTCACCAGTTTGGGGGTCGGACTCACCCCTCCACTTT
CDR3 protein: CASSPVWGSDSPLHF

clone size: .
V gene: TRBV5-1
D gene: TRBD1
J gene: TRBJ1-1
CDR3 DNA: TGCGCCAGCAGCTTGGTCGGGACAGGTGAAGCTTTCTTT
CDR3 protein: CASSLVGTGEAFF